This T cell receptor (beta chain) was captured by sequencing in a study of blood T cells in healthy people across ages. Primed by a sample-barcoded 5' primer and a J-beta primer mix, a second PCR proceeded for 7 to 11 cycles. TCRdb re-analysed the 5' RACE reads in MiXCR, keeping a single row per CDR3 protein. The sample has hundreds of thousands of distinct CDR3 sequences; about 30% are singletons. The germline CDR1 and CDR2 sequences are SGHTA and FQGNSA. V gave up 5 bases and J gave up 7 bases; unmatched junction bases: 7. This CDR3 has 16 amino acids. This clonotype showed up many times. The sequence was obtained from a woman older than 75 in good health. The rearrangement links TRBV7-2 to TRBJ2-1; 14 positions agree with TRBD2. Input material: blood. The CDR3 protein is CASSQTSGGALNEQFF. Here the CDR3 DNA reads TGTGCCAGCAGCCAGACTAGCGGGGGGGCTTTGAATGAGCAGTTCTTC.